This paragraph covers one T cell receptor (beta chain) sequence. Its antigen is unknown. TCRdb reprocessed the PCR reads with MiXCR, giving one entry per CDR3 protein. Among 15,000 to 16,000 distinct CDR3 sequences listed, 66% were seen once. Deletions cut 1 base from V and 1 base from J, with 11 bases between. Germline V CDR1 and CDR2: ENHRY, SYGVKD. This CDR3 has 15 amino acids. Dates of positive PCR ran from March to December 2020, before US Alpha, Beta and Delta variants. This entry comes from a study of vaccination and CD4 T cells after COVID-19. On the study more broadly: Six males and four females, two Hispanic, made up the convalescents. Post-vaccination specimens were collected at a median of roughly 78 days following dose two (range 14 to 241). Study findings and constraints: SARS-CoV-2-reactive clonotype medians increased from roughly 21 to 40, not significantly.

This specimen was CD4+ T cells from blood, taken after SARS-CoV-2 vaccination. This TCR came from a human donor who had recovered from COVID-19. The V call is TRBV10-3, the J call TRBJ2-7; D possibly corresponds to TRBD1 (5 bases). DNA for the CDR3: TGTGCCATCAGTGAGTGGAGTGGGGCTTCCTACGAGCAGTACTTC. It codes for CAISEWSGASYEQYF.